The sequence of this T cell receptor (beta chain) was determined in a study of tumor-infiltrating lymphocytes in primary liver carcinoma. Study as a whole: Men and women, 30 to 69 years of age, made up the patients. Study-wide points: The top-250-clone fraction was significantly higher in tumors than in blood (p = 0.039). Researchers found tumor-adjacent and tumor-blood pairs overlapped less than tumor region pairs.

Germline CDR1 reads KGHSH; CDR2 reads LQKENI. The CDR3 runs 13 residues. The V gene end was trimmed by 4 bases and the J gene end by 9 bases; junction bases not matched to a gene: 6. Making TCR beta cDNA involved approximately 0.5 ug total RNA and a constant-region primer. Researchers made the TCR beta libraries by running three nested multiplex PCR rounds with slightly modified ARM-PCR. The first two PCR rounds used TRBV1-TRBV30 forward primers with a C-beta reverse primer, nine to eleven cycles each. TCRdb processed the multiplex PCR reads anew with MiXCR; each CDR3 protein has one entry. The repertoire holds some 120,000 distinct CDR3 sequences, with 50% to 80% as singletons. For each extraction, RNA and DNA were obtained together from roughly 20-30 mg of unsorted bulk tissue. Chronic HBV infection, untreated so far, was present in the patients. This clonotype was detected only a few times. Its specificity is unknown.

This receptor was obtained from a woman between 55 and 75 years old with primary liver carcinoma and hepatitis B virus infection. The V and J genes are TRBV18 and TRBJ2-1, with 7 bases identical to TRBD1. The sample taken for sequencing was liver tumor tissue from sampling region 3. The subset is: tumor region T3, left-lateral pole. CDR3 sequence: CASSLNRDSEQFF. DNA for the CDR3: TGTGCCAGCTCACTCAACAGGGACAGTGAGCAGTTCTTC.